These 25 T cell receptor beta chains originate from one sample sequenced in a study of cytotoxic CD8 clonotypes in ibrutinib-treated CLL. The method was immunoSEQ multiplex PCR; TCRdb's version includes in-frame clones alone and lacks a portion of them. The data show about 97,000 clones, around 77% seen once. Sequenced here: PBMCs, sampled after 24 months of ibrutinib treatment. The receptors stem from a human donor with chronic lymphocytic leukemia.

This chain uses TRBV11-2 with TRBJ2-1, with D uncertain. V gave up 5 bases and J gave up 0 bases, with 17 bases separating them. The CDR3 length is 17 residues. Germline values: CDR1 SGHAT, CDR2 FQNNGV. In nucleotides, the CDR3 is TGTGCCAGCAGCACTCGCCCAGGTGAACCCTCCTACAATGAGCAGTTCTTC. It specifies CASSTRPGEPSYNEQFF.

V and J are TRBV10-1 and TRBJ1-2, with D hard to call. CDR3 length: 13 residues. Trimming took 2 bases from V and 1 from J, leaving 5 bases between them. Germline values: CDR1 WNHNN, CDR2 SYGVQD (reference sequence). CDR3 in amino acids: CASSERLNYGYTF. The CDR3 nucleotides read TGCGCCAGCAGTGAGAGGCTTAACTATGGCTACACCTTC.

V is TRBV7-2 and J is TRBJ1-4; TRBD1 aligns across 7 bases. The CDR3 loop spans 14 amino acids. Germline CDR1 and CDR2: SGHTA and FQGNSA. Losses at the gene ends were 5 bases for V and 5 bases for J; bases not matched to a gene: 5. The CDR3 loop is CASSLGTANEKLFF. The CDR3 DNA sequence: TGTGCCAGCAGCCTTGGGACAGCAAATGAAAAACTGTTTTTT.

CDR3 DNA sequence: TGTGCCAGCACCCCTAACGGCAGGGGGGTCTATGGCTACACCTTC. It encodes CASTPNGRGVYGYTF. The chain links TRBV5-6 to TRBJ1-2; 7 nucleotides align to TRBD1. The length of the CDR3 is 15 residues. V shed 6 bases and J 4 bases; nucleotides not matched to a gene: 12. In germline, CDR1 is SGHDT, CDR2 YYEEEE. Drawing the rest from reference TRBV5-6 and TRBJ1-2, the complete variable domain is DAGVTQSPTHLIKTRGQQVTLRCSPKSGHDTVSWYQQALGQGPQFIFQYYEEEERQRGNFPDRFSGHQFPNYSSELNVNALLLGDSALYLCASTPNGRGVYGYTFGSGTRLTVV.

The chain uses TRBV6-5 and TRBJ2-3; a weak D match, TRBD2 (5 bases). The CDR3 runs to 14 residues. Germline lookup yields CDR1 MNHEY and CDR2 SVGAGI. The V end lost 2 bases, the J end lost 3 bases, and 9 bases lay between the germline ends. CDR3 sequence reads: CASSYLAETDTQYF. The CDR3 DNA reads as TGTGCCAGCAGTTACCTAGCCGAGACAGATACGCAGTATTTT.

V and J are TRBV25-1 and TRBJ1-2; D not certain. Trimming took off 3 bases at V and 1 base at J, with 6 bases between the two ends. The CDR3 has 13 residues. The V gene's germline CDR1 is MGHDK and CDR2 SYGVNS. The CDR3 reads CASSESGNYGYTF. In DNA, the CDR3 is TGTGCCAGCAGTGAGAGTGGTAACTATGGCTACACCTTC.

In this sample, this clone turned up a few times. Written as DNA, the CDR3 is TGTGCCAGTAGTCTCCCGGACCCGAACACTGAAGCTTTCTTT. Translating it yields CASSLPDPNTEAFF. The rearrangement links TRBV19 to TRBJ1-1, with D unclear. This CDR3 has 14 amino acids. Germline CDR1 is LNHDA and CDR2 is SQIVND (reference sequence). Trimming took 5 bases from V and 1 from J, leaving 11 bases between them.

This clone was seen only a few times. DNA for the CDR3: TGTGCCAGCAGCCAAGGATTGTGGACAGGGGACACTGAAGCTTTCTTT. Its translation: CASSQGLWTGDTEAFF. The chain links TRBV14 to TRBJ1-1; 9 bases agree with TRBD1. Germline CDR1 reads SGHDN; CDR2 reads FVKESK. The J segment lost 3 bases and the V segment lost 1 base, leaving 6 bases of the junction unmatched. CDR3 length equals 16 residues.

This chain links TRBV10-3 with TRBJ2-6; D is unclear. The germline V gene encodes CDR1 ENHRY and CDR2 SYGVKD. The CDR3 consists of 13 residues. With 8 bases removed from V and 0 bases from J, the gap between germline ends came to 5 bases. This CDR3 reads CAIWGSGANVLTF. The CDR3 DNA is TGTGCCATCTGGGGCTCTGGGGCCAACGTCCTGACTTTC.

This clone was counted a few times. This CDR3 reads CASSSWDRTYEQYF. CDR3 DNA: TGTGCCAGCAGCTCATGGGACAGAACCTACGAGCAGTACTTC. This rearrangement joins TRBV5-4 to TRBJ2-7; 7 bases line up with TRBD1. From germline, CDR1 is SGHNT and CDR2 YYREEE (reference sequence). The CDR3 is 14 residues long. After removal of 3 bases from V and 2 bases from J, the junction contained 5 bases not matched to a gene.

V is TRBV20-1 and J is TRBJ2-1; D gene uncertain. Per germline, CDR1 DFQATT and CDR2 SNEGSKA (reference sequence). The CDR3 covers 11 residues. V was pared by 3 bases and J by 5 bases, with 5 bases between. In nucleotides, the CDR3 is TGCAGTGCTAGTCTACACAATGAGCAGTTCTTC. Its protein product is CSASLHNEQFF.

The chain recombines TRBV5-4 with TRBJ2-3; the match to TRBD1 covers 9 bases. J lost 6 bases, V lost 3 bases, and 2 bases had no gene match. This CDR3 is 13 amino acids long. Germline V gene data show CDR1 as SGHNT and CDR2 as YYREEE (reference sequence). The chain's CDR3 is CASSWGTGDTQYF. The CDR3, as DNA: TGTGCCAGCAGCTGGGGGACAGGGGATACGCAGTATTTT.

The V and J genes are TRBV5-6 and TRBJ1-3; no firm D call. Trimming pared 1 base from V and 0 bases from J, leaving 11 bases between. Germline V CDR1 and CDR2: SGHDT, YYEEEE. The CDR3 sequence is 16 residues long. In nucleotides, the CDR3 is TGTGCCAGCAGCTTGCTGGGCCCTCTCTCTGGAAACACCATATATTTT. It is translated as CASSLLGPLSGNTIYF. The full variable domain, completed using reference TRBV5-6 and TRBJ1-3, is DAGVTQSPTHLIKTRGQQVTLRCSPKSGHDTVSWYQQALGQGPQFIFQYYEEEERQRGNFPDRFSGHQFPNYSSELNVNALLLGDSALYLCASSLLGPLSGNTIYFGEGSWLTVV.

This clone has more than one count but fewer than ten. This chain links TRBV28 with TRBJ2-7; D possibly uses TRBD1 or TRBD2 (6 bases each). The CDR3 sequence is 15 residues long. With 2 bases removed from V and 2 bases from J, the gap between germline ends came to 13 bases. The V gene's germline CDR1 is MDHEN and CDR2 SYDVKM. The CDR3: CASSLGGGQPYEQYF. The DNA of the CDR3 is TGTGCCAGCAGTTTAGGGGGAGGACAGCCCTACGAGCAGTACTTC.

The chain has TRBV28 and TRBJ2-7; D ambiguous. CDR1 and CDR2 from the germline V gene are MDHEN and SYDVKM. CDR3 length: 13 residues. V was trimmed by 5 bases and J by 3 bases, leaving 11 bases between them. CDR3 in amino acids: CASSPQSFYEQYF. For the CDR3, the DNA is TGTGCCAGCAGTCCACAATCCTTCTACGAGCAGTACTTC.

The chain couples TRBV5-1 to TRBJ1-3; TRBD1 is a possible D gene (5 bases). CDR3 length: 13 amino acids. The V end was cut by 0 bases, the J end by 7 bases, with 8 bases between. Germline V CDR1 and CDR2: SGHRS, YFSETQ. The chain's CDR3 is CASSLVGENTIYF. DNA for the CDR3: TGCGCCAGCAGCTTGGTAGGGGAGAACACCATATATTTT.

DNA for the CDR3: TGTGCCAGCAGCTTAGAAGGGTGGACAGATACGCAGTATTTT. This gives the protein CASSLEGWTDTQYF. This chain uses TRBV7-2 with TRBJ2-3; the D is unclear. CDR3 length: 14 residues. Trimming removed 1 base at V and 3 bases at J, with 8 bases between. Germline CDR1 reads SGHTA; CDR2 reads FQGNSA. The whole variable domain, filled in from reference TRBV7-2 and TRBJ2-3, reads GAGVSQSPSNKVTEKGKDVELRCDPISGHTALYWYRQSLGQGLEFLIYFQGNSAPDKSGLPSDRFSAERTGGSVSTLTIQRTQQEDSAVYLCASSLEGWTDTQYFGPGTRLTVL.

This clone was recorded once. The gene calls are TRBV18 and TRBJ1-1, with D unresolved. CDR1 and CDR2 (germline): KGHSH, LQKENI. This CDR3 has 13 residues. Trimming pared 2 bases from V and 0 bases from J, leaving 4 bases between. For the CDR3, the DNA is TGTGCCAGCTCACCAGGAGTGAACACTGAAGCTTTCTTT. Translation: CASSPGVNTEAFF.

This chain connects TRBV7-9 to TRBJ2-3; D may be TRBD1 (6 bases). The ends were cut back, 0 bases at V and 3 bases at J, with 10 bases in the middle. The CDR3 spans 15 residues. The germline gives CDR1 SEHNR, CDR2 FQNEAQ (reference sequence). Written as DNA, the CDR3 is TGTGCCAGCAGCTTAGCGCGAGGGGGTACAGATACGCAGTATTTT. Its translation: CASSLARGGTDTQYF.

The V and J genes are TRBV6-6 and TRBJ1-2; 9 nucleotides match TRBD1. Germline CDR1 MNHNY, CDR2 SVGAGI (reference sequence). V trimming: 5 bases; J trimming: 5 bases; junction bases outside the gene matches: 3. The CDR3 length is 13 residues. The CDR3 DNA follows: TGTGCCAGCAGTCCGGACAGGGGATATGGCTACACCTTC. As protein: CASSPDRGYGYTF.

In its sample, this clone was seen once. The V gene is TRBV7-9, the J gene TRBJ2-7; TRBD2 matches at 8 bases. CDR1 is SEHNR, CDR2 FQNEAQ, per germline (reference sequence). The CDR3 runs 13 residues. J was trimmed by 4 bases and V by 10 bases; bases with no gene match: 9. The CDR3 loop reads CATPGPGGYEQYF. The CDR3 nucleotides are TGTGCCACCCCCGGACCGGGGGGGTACGAGCAGTACTTC.

This clone was counted between two and nine times. This sequence joins TRBV5-1 and TRBJ1-5; D gene unclear. CDR1 and CDR2 from the germline V gene are SGHRS and YFSETQ. Between the trimmed V and J ends, which lost 5 bases and 2 bases, there was a span of 2 bases. The CDR3 has 11 amino acids. The CDR3 DNA reads as TGCGCCAGCAGGGGCAATCAGCCCCAGCATTTT. This codes for CASRGNQPQHF.

The rearrangement links TRBV11-1 to TRBJ2-1; 8 nucleotides line up with TRBD1. The J segment lost 4 bases and the V segment lost 5 bases, leaving 13 bases of the junction unmatched. CDR3 length: 17 residues. Germline assignment: CDR1 SGHAT and CDR2 FQDESV (reference sequence). This CDR3 reads CASSPTWGQESYNEQFF. The CDR3 DNA reads as TGTGCCAGCAGCCCCACGTGGGGACAGGAGTCTTACAATGAGCAGTTCTTC. Based on the CDR3 plus reference TRBV11-1 and TRBJ2-1, the full variable domain is EAEVAQSPRYKITEKSQAVAFWCDPISGHATLYWYRQILGQGPELLVQFQDESVVDDSQLPKDRFSAERLKGVDSTLKIQPAELGDSAMYLCASSPTWGQESYNEQFFGPGTRLTVL.

The rearrangement links TRBV5-1 to TRBJ1-1; a possible D gene is TRBD1 (5 bases). The length of the CDR3 is 15 residues. Germline V lookup: CDR1 SGHRS, CDR2 YFSETQ. V was trimmed by 0 bases and J by 2 bases, leaving 11 bases between them. DNA of the CDR3: TGCGCCAGCAGCTTGGTTGGGGGACCCAACACTGAAGCTTTCTTT. It specifies CASSLVGGPNTEAFF. Variable domain in full (rest from reference TRBV5-1 and TRBJ1-1): KAGVTQTPRYLIKTRGQQVTLSCSPISGHRSVSWYQQTPGQGLQFLFEYFSETQRNKGNFPGRFSGRQFSNSRSEMNVSTLELGDSALYLCASSLVGGPNTEAFFGQGTRLTVV.

The chain joins TRBV9 to TRBJ2-1; 7 nucleotides match TRBD2. With V trimmed by 0 bases and J by 3 bases, 3 bases remained unmatched. The CDR3 is 15 amino acids. Germline CDR1 and CDR2: SGDLS and YYNGEE. The DNA of the CDR3 is TGTGCCAGCAGCGTAGGGCTAGCGGTCTACAATGAGCAGTTCTTC. This gives the protein CASSVGLAVYNEQFF.